The 6 T cell receptor beta chains listed next were all sequenced from one sample in a study of T cell responses to AZD1222 COVID-19 vaccine. Profiling relied on immunoSEQ multiplex PCR, and the TCRdb table lists in-frame clones only, not all of them. Of about 150,000 clones listed, less than 90% are singletons. Sequencing used peripheral blood, obtained on day 0 of AZD1222 vaccination. These receptors were obtained from an adult in good health.

This clone was seen more than once but under ten times. The V gene is TRBV3-1 (or the pseudogene TRBV3-2), the J gene TRBJ1-2; D not certain. The length of the CDR3 is 14 residues. The germline CDR1 and CDR2 sequences are LGHDT and YNNKEL (reference sequence). V lost 0 bases and J 2 bases, leaving 7 bases between the germline ends. CDR3 loop: CASSQDTGNYGYTF. DNA of the CDR3: TGTGCCAGCAGCCAAGATACGGGGAACTATGGCTACACCTTC.

This clone showed up just once. The chain uses TRBV5-4 and TRBJ2-5; the D is unclear. Between the trimmed V and J ends, which lost 4 bases and 2 bases, there was a span of 12 bases. The CDR3 has 14 residues. The germline V gene has CDR1 SGHNT and CDR2 YYREEE (reference sequence). CDR3 DNA: TGTGCCAGCAGCCCTGCTGCAGGACAAGAGACCCAGTACTTC. Amino acid sequence: CASSPAAGQETQYF.

In its sample, this clone was seen once. The chain combines TRBV5-4 with TRBJ2-1; no clear D gene. Germline values: CDR1 SGHNT, CDR2 YYREEE (reference sequence). V shed 0 bases and J shed 8 bases, with 12 bases lying between them. The CDR3 sequence is 14 residues long. CDR3 DNA: TGTGCCAGCAGCTTGGTCACTATGGGCTATGAGCAGTTCTTC. Its protein product is CASSLVTMGYEQFF.

As to this clone: The junction differs from germline at one of its ends, possibly a read error. The chain joins TRBV5-5 to TRBJ2-7; 9 positions match TRBD1. Germline-derived CDR1 and CDR2 are SGHKS and YYEKEE (reference sequence). The CDR3 consists of 15 residues. The CDR3 nucleotides are TGTGCCAGCAGCCCATCCGGGACAGGGTCCTCCGAGCAGTACTTC. Translated, it gives CASSPSGTGSSEQYF.

The chain links TRBV10-1 to TRBJ1-4; no clear D. Germline values: CDR1 WNHNN, CDR2 SYGVQD (reference sequence). V was clipped by 11 bases and J by 4 bases, with 14 bases between them. The CDR3 has 13 amino acids. The CDR3 loop reads CASTVPSNEKLFF. The CDR3 DNA sequence: TGCGCCTCCACCGTCCCCAGTAATGAAAAACTGTTTTTT.

The V and J genes are TRBV11-2 and TRBJ2-2; D might be TRBD1 (6 bases). Between the trimmed V and J ends, which lost 1 base and 0 bases, there was a span of 18 bases. Germline CDR1 reads SGHAT; CDR2 reads FQNNGV. This CDR3 region has 19 residues. Here the CDR3 reads CASSLGIQGKATNTGELFF. The CDR3 DNA reads TGTGCCAGCAGCTTAGGTATACAGGGAAAGGCGACGAACACCGGGGAGCTGTTTTTT.